The clone carrying this T cell receptor beta chain has only a few counts. Its antigen is not known. The data stem from a study of regulatory T cells in long-lasting Graves disease. Unmatched junction bases numbered 8, after V lost 3 bases and J lost 6 bases. Germline V gene sequence: CDR1 LNHDA, CDR2 SQIVND (reference sequence). This CDR3 region has 15 residues. The time point here: persistent/refractory GD, antithyroid drugs over 5 years with positive TRAb. RNA from PBMCs was the source of the TCR library. Collection of peripheral blood (around 10 milliliters) was done using EDTA tubes. CDR3 regions were amplified by Arm-PCR using iRepertoire HTBI primers to build TCR beta libraries. TCRdb itself ran the multiplex PCR reads through MiXCR, one entry per CDR3 protein. Of about 290,000 distinct CDR3 sequences listed, roughly a fifth are singletons. Findings and limits, study-wide: TRBV28, TRBJ1-2 and TRBJ2-5 emerged as the favored segments in persistent disease.

The receptor was isolated from a female donor with Graves disease. The chain couples TRBV19 to TRBJ1-5; 7 positions agree with TRBD1. The sequences come from peripheral blood mononuclear cells (PBMCs), collected when the disease was refractory, from a patient treated with antithyroid drugs. CDR3 sequence (DNA): TGTGCCAGTAGTATTTTGGGGACAGAGGTTCAGCCCCAGCATTTT. It translates to CASSILGTEVQPQHF.